This TCR beta chain appears in the sequencing data of a study of blood T cell repertoires in COVID-19. The method was immunoSEQ multiplex PCR; TCRdb's version includes in-frame clones alone and lacks a portion of them. The repertoire consists of approximately 250,000 clones, with around 83% occurring once and the leading ten covering about 1%. Trimming cost V 4 bases and J 5 bases, with 8 bases left between them. The CDR3 is 13 amino acids. Germline CDR1 SEHNR, CDR2 FQNEAQ (reference sequence). This chain links TRBV7-9 with TRBJ2-2; D gene ambiguous. The receptor was isolated from a middle-aged man with acute or convalescent COVID-19. Sequencing was done on a sample of peripheral blood. In nucleotides, the CDR3 is TGTGCCAGCAGCTCCCTCTTTACCGGGGAGCTGTTTTTT. The encoded protein is CASSSLFTGELFF.